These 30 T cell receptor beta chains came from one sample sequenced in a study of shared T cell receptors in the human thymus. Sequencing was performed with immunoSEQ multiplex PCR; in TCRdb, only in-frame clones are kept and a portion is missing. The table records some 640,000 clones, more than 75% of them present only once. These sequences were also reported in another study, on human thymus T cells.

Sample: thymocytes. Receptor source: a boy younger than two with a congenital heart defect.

CDR3 sequence reads: CASSLDRVYEQYF. CDR3 coding DNA: TGTGCCAGCAGCTTAGACAGGGTGTACGAGCAGTACTTC. V and J are TRBV7-9 and TRBJ2-7, with D maybe TRBD1 (6 bases). Germline assignment: CDR1 SEHNR and CDR2 FQNEAQ (reference sequence). The V end was cut by 1 base, the J end by 4 bases, with 8 bases between. This CDR3 spans 13 amino acids.

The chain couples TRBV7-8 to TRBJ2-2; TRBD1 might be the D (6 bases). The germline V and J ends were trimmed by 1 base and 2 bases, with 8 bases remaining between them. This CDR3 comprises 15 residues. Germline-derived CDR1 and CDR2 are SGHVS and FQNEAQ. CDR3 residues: CASSLEGGNTGELFF. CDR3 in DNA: TGTGCCAGCAGCTTAGAAGGGGGAAACACCGGGGAGCTGTTTTTT.

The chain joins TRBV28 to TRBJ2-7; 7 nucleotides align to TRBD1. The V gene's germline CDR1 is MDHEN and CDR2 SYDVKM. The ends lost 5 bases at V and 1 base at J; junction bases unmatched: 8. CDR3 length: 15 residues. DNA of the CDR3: TGTGCCAGCAGTCTATCCTGGGACAGTTCCTACGAGCAGTACTTC. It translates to CASSLSWDSSYEQYF.

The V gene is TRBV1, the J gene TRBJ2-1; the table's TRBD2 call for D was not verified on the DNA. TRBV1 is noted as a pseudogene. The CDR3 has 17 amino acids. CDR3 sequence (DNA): TGCACCAGCAGCCAAGAAAGGACTAGGCGGTCTTCCTATGAGCAGTTCTTC. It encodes CTSSQERTRRSSYEQFF.

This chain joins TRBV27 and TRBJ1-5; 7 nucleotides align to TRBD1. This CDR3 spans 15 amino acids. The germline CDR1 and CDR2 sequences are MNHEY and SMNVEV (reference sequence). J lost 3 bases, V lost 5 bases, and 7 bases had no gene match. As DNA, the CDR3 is TGTGCCAGCAGTCCCGACGACAGGGTCAATCAGCCCCAGCATTTT. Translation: CASSPDDRVNQPQHF.

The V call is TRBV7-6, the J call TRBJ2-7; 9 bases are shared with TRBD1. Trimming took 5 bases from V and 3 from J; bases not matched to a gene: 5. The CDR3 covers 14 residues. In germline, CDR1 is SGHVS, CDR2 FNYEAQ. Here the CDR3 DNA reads TGTGCCAGCAGCGCCCGGGACAGGGACTACGAGCAGTACTTC. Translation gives CASSARDRDYEQYF. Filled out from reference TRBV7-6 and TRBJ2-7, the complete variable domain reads GAGVSQSPRYKVTKRGQDVALRCDPISGHVSLYWYRQALGQGPEFLTYFNYEAQQDKSGLPNDRFSAERPEGSISTLTIQRTEQRDSAMYRCASSARDRDYEQYFGPGTRLTVT.

In nucleotides, the CDR3 is TGTGCCTGGAAACTTTCCGGGAGTGCAGGGGGCTACGAGCAGTACTTC. Protein: CAWKLSGSAGGYEQYF. The genes are TRBV30 and TRBJ2-7, with a possible D match to TRBD1 (7 bases). Per the germline V gene, CDR1 is GTSNPN and CDR2 is SVGIG (reference sequence). The germline V and J ends were trimmed by 4 bases and 3 bases, with 22 bases remaining between them. CDR3 size: 16 residues.

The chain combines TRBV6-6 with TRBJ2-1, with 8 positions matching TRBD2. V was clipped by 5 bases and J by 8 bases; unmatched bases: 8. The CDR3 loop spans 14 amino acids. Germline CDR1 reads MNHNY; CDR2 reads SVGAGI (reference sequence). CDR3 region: CASSHPGLVDEQFF. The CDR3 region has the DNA TGTGCCAGCAGTCACCCGGGACTAGTCGATGAGCAGTTCTTC.

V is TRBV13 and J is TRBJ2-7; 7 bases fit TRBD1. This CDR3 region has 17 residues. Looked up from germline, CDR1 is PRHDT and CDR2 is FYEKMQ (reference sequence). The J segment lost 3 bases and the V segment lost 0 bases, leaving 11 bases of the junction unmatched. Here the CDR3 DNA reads TGTGCCAGCAGCTTAGGGCGCCGGGACAGAGGAGACTACGAGCAGTACTTC. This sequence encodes CASSLGRRDRGDYEQYF. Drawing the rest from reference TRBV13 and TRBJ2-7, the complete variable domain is AAGVIQSPRHLIKEKRETATLKCYPIPRHDTVYWYQQGPGQDPQFLISFYEKMQSDKGSIPDRFSAQQFSDYHSELNMSSLELGDSALYFCASSLGRRDRGDYEQYFGPGTRLTVT.

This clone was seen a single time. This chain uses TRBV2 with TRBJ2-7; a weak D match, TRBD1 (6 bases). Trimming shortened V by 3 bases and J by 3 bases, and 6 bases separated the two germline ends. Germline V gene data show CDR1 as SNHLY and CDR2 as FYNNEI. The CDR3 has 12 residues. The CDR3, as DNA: TGTGCCAGCAGTGAGACAGGCTACGAGCAGTACTTC. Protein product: CASSETGYEQYF.

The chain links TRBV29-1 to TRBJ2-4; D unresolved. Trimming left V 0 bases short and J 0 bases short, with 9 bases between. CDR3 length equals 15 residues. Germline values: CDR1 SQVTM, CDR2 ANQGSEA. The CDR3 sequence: CSVEDLSAAKNIQYF. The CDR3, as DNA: TGCAGCGTTGAAGATCTGAGTGCAGCCAAAAACATTCAGTACTTC. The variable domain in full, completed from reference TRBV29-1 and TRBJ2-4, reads SAVISQKPSRDICQRGTSLTIQCQVDSQVTMMFWYRQQPGQSLTLIATANQGSEATYESGFVIDKFPISRPNLTFSTLTVSNMSPEDSSIYLCSVEDLSAAKNIQYFGAGTRLSVL.

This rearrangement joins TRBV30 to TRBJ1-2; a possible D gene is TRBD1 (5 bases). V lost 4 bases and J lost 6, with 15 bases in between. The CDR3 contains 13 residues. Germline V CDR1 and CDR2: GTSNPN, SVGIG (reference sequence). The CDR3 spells CAWTTSPRDGYTF. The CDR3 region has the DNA TGTGCCTGGACCACCTCCCCCAGGGATGGCTACACCTTC.

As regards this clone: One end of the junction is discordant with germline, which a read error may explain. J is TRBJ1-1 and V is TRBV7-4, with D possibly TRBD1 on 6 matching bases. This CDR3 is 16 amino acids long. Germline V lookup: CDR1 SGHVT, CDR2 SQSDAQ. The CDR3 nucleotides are TGTGCCAGCAGATTAGGACAGACCGTAATGAACACTGAAGCTTTCTTT. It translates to CASRLGQTVMNTEAFF.

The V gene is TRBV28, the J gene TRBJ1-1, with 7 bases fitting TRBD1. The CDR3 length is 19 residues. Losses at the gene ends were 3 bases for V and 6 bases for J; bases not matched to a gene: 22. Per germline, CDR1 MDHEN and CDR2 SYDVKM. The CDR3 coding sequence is TGTGCCAGCAGTTTCCCCCGATTTTTATTCGTCAGGGGGAAGCCTGAAGCTTTCTTT. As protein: CASSFPRFLFVRGKPEAFF.

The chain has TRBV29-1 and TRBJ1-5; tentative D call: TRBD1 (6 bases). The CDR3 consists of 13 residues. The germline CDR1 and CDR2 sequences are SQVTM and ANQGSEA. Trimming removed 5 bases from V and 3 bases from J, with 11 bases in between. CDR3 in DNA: TGCAGCGTTTGGCAGGGGCCCAATCAGCCCCAGCATTTT. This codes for CSVWQGPNQPQHF.

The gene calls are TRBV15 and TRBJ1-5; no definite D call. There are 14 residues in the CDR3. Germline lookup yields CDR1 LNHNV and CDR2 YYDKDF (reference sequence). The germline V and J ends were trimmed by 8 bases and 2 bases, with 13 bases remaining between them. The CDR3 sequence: CATARSHGNQPQHF. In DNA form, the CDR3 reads TGTGCCACCGCCCGGAGCCACGGCAATCAGCCCCAGCATTTT.

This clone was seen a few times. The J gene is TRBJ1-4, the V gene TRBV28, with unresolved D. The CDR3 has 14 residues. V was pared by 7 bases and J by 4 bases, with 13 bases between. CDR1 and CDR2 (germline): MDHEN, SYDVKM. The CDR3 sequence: CASTTLGSNEKLFF. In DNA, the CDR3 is TGTGCCAGCACCACCCTGGGGAGTAATGAAAAACTGTTTTTT.

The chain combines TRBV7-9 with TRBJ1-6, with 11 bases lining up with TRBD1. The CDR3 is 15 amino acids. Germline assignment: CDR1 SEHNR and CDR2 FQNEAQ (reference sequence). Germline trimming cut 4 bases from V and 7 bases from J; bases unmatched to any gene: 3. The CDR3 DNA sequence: TGTGCCAGCAGCTCCTGGACAGGGGGCAATTCACCCCTCCACTTT. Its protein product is CASSSWTGGNSPLHF.

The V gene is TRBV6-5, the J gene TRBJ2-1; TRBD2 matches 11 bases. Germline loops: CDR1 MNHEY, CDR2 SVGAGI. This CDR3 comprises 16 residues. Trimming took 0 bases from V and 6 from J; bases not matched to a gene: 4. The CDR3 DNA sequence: TGTGCCAGCAGTTACTCCCGGACTAGCGGGTCCAATGAGCAGTTCTTC. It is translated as CASSYSRTSGSNEQFF.

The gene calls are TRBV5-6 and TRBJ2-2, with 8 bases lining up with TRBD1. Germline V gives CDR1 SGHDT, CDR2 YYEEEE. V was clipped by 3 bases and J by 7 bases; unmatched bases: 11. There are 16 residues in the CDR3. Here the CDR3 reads CASSSPGQVPHGELFF. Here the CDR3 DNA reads TGTGCCAGCAGCTCCCCGGGACAGGTCCCTCACGGGGAGCTGTTTTTT. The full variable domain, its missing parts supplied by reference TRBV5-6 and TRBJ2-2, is DAGVTQSPTHLIKTRGQQVTLRCSPKSGHDTVSWYQQALGQGPQFIFQYYEEEERQRGNFPDRFSGHQFPNYSSELNVNALLLGDSALYLCASSSPGQVPHGELFFGEGSRLTVL.

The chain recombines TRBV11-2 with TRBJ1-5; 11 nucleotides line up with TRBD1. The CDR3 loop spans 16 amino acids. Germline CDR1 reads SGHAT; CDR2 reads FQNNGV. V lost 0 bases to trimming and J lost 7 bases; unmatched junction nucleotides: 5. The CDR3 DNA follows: TGTGCCAGCAGCTTAGATGGGACAGGGGGGTTCCAGCCCCAGCATTTT. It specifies CASSLDGTGGFQPQHF.

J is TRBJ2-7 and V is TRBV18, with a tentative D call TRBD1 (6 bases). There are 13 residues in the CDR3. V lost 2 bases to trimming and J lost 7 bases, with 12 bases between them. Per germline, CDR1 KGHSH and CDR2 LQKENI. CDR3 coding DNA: TGTGCCAGCTCACCAGGGGGCGTGAGGGAGCAGTACTTC. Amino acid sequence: CASSPGGVREQYF.

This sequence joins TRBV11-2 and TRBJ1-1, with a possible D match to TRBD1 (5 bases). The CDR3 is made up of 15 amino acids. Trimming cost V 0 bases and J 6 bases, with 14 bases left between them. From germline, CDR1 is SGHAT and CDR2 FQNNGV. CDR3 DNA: TGTGCCAGCAGCTTAGATCAGGGATTAAGGGCTGAAGCTTTCTTT. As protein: CASSLDQGLRAEAFF.

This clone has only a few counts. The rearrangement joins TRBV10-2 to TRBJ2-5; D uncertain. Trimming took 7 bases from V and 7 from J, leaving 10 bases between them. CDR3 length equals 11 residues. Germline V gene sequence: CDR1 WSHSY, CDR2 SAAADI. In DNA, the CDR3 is TGCGCCAGCATCGGTACTGGGACCCAGTACTTC. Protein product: CASIGTGTQYF.

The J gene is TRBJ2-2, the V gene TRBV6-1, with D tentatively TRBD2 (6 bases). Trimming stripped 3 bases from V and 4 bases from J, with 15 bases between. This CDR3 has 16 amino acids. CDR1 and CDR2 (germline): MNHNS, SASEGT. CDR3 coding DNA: TGTGCCAGCAGTGACAGGGTCCGAGCGGGCACCGGGGAGCTGTTTTTT. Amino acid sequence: CASSDRVRAGTGELFF.

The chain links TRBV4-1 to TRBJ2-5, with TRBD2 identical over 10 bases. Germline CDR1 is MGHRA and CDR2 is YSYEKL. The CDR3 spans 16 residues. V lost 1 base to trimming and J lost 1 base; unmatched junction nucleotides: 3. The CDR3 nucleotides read TGCGCCAGCAGCCAAGGACTAGCGGGCGCCCAAGAGACCCAGTACTTC. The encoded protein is CASSQGLAGAQETQYF.

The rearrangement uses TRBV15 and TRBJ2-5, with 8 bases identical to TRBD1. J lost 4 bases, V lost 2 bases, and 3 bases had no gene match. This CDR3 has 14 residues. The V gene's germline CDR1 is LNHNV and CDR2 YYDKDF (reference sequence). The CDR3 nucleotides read TGTGCCACCAGCAGATGGACAGGGAGAGAGACCCAGTACTTC. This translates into CATSRWTGRETQYF.

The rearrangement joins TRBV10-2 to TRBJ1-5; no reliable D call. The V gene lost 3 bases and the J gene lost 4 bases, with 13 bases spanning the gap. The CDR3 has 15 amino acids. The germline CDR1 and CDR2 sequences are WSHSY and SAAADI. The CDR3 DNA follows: TGCGCCAGCAGTGATTCAGCGGGTGGAAATCAGCCCCAGCATTTT. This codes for CASSDSAGGNQPQHF.

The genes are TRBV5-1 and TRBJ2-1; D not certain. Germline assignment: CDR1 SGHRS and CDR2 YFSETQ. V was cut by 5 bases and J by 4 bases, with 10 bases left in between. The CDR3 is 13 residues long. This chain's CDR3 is CASRQTGYNEQFF. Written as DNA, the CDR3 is TGCGCCAGCAGGCAGACTGGGTACAATGAGCAGTTCTTC.

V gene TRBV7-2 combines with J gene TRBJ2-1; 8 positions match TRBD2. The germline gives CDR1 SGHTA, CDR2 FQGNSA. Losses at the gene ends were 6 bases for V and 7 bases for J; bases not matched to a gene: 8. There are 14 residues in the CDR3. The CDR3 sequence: CASRTPGLGNEQFF. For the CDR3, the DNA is TGTGCCAGCAGGACGCCGGGACTAGGTAATGAGCAGTTCTTC.